Each of the 5 T cell receptor beta chains below was sequenced from the same sample in a study of CD8 T cells in ankylosing spondylitis. TCRdb processed the 5' RACE reads anew with MiXCR; each CDR3 protein has one entry. The sample has about 240,000 distinct CDR3 sequences, about 10% seen once. The specimen was blood, either unsorted or a sorted T cell fraction (not recorded which). These receptors were obtained from a male donor with ankylosing spondylitis or in good health (not recorded which).

This clonotype was picked up many times. The chain is built from TRBV20-1 and TRBJ1-2; the D gene is possibly TRBD1 (6 bases). There are 14 residues in the CDR3. Looked up from germline, CDR1 is DFQATT and CDR2 is SNEGSKA (reference sequence). V lost 1 base, J lost 2 bases, and 11 bases lay in between. CDR3 loop: CSARVMDRNYGYTF. CDR3 coding DNA: TGCAGTGCTAGAGTAATGGACAGAAACTATGGCTACACCTTC.

This clonotype was observed many times. The chain links TRBV6-1 to TRBJ2-1, with D possibly being TRBD2 (5 bases). Deletions cut 0 bases from V and 3 bases from J, with 9 bases between. Germline-derived CDR1 and CDR2 are MNHNS and SASEGT. This CDR3 is built from 15 residues. CDR3 sequence reads: CASSEAGEGYNEQFF. The CDR3 region has the DNA TGTGCCAGCAGTGAAGCGGGAGAGGGCTACAATGAGCAGTTCTTC.

The chain employs TRBV12-3 or TRBV12-4 and TRBJ2-7; 8 bases align to TRBD2. The length of the CDR3 is 18 residues. V dropped 3 bases and J dropped 4; count of bases not matched to a gene: 17. This CDR3 reads CASSFQGGSGSLWYEQYF. The CDR3 nucleotides are TGTGCCAGCAGTTTTCAGGGTGGGAGCGGGAGTTTGTGGTACGAGCAGTACTTC.

This clonotype showed up many times. This sequence joins TRBV5-1 and TRBJ2-2; 7 nucleotides align to TRBD1. The junction had 5 bases not matched to a gene; V was cut back by 4 bases and J by 2 bases. CDR3 size: 15 residues. CDR1 and CDR2 from the germline V gene are SGHRS and YFSETQ. The DNA for the CDR3 is TGCGCCAGCAGCCGGGGACAGACAAACACCGGGGAGCTGTTTTTT. This encodes CASSRGQTNTGELFF.

This clonotype has only a few counts. J is TRBJ2-3 and V is TRBV2, with 7 bases identical to TRBD1. The CDR3 consists of 13 residues. The V segment lost 6 bases and the J segment 4 bases; nucleotides outside the gene matches: 4. Germline lookup yields CDR1 SNHLY and CDR2 FYNNEI. CDR3 sequence (DNA): TGTGCCAGCAGGGGACAGAACGCAGATACGCAGTATTTT. This codes for CASRGQNADTQYF. The variable domain in full, completed from reference TRBV2 and TRBJ2-3, reads EPEVTQTPSHQVTQMGQEVILRCVPISNHLYFYWYRQILGQKVEFLVSFYNNEISEKSEIFDDQFSVERPDGSNFTLKIRSTKLEDSAMYFCASRGQNADTQYFGPGTRLTVL.